The 13 T cell receptor beta chains given below trace back to one sample, sequenced in a study of blood T cell repertoires in COVID-19. Measured with immunoSEQ multiplex PCR; TCRdb has only the in-frame clones, and not every one. The data contain some 150,000 clones, around four fifths of them seen just once; the ten biggest clones take up about 38%. The sequenced sample consisted of peripheral blood. The receptors stem from a human donor in a cohort sampled during active COVID-19.

The V call is TRBV19, the J call TRBJ1-3; possibly TRBD1 for D (6 bases). This CDR3 comprises 13 residues. Germline loops: CDR1 LNHDA, CDR2 SQIVND (reference sequence). V was trimmed by 5 bases and J by 9 bases, leaving 14 bases between them. CDR3 nucleotide sequence: TGTGCCAGTAGTGTGGACAGAAGCGGCACCATATATTTT. Protein product: CASSVDRSGTIYF.

This clone was seen a few times. The rearrangement joins TRBV4-3 to TRBJ2-1, with a weak D call TRBD2 (7 bases). Germline-derived CDR1 and CDR2 are LGHNA and YSLEER. The CDR3 loop spans 13 amino acids. V dropped 0 bases and J dropped 12 bases, with 12 bases sitting between them. The CDR3 is CASSQEGGQGQFF. The CDR3 DNA reads as TGCGCCAGCAGCCAAGAGGGGGGGCAAGGGCAGTTCTTC.

This clone was detected only once. The chain carries TRBV30 and TRBJ2-1; D might be TRBD2 (6 bases). V dropped 0 bases and J dropped 8 bases, with 14 bases sitting between them. The CDR3 runs 14 residues. Germline V lookup: CDR1 GTSNPN, CDR2 SVGIG (reference sequence). In DNA, the CDR3 is TGTGCCTGGAGTGTGGGACTTCAAAGGGATGAGCAGTTCTTC. This codes for CAWSVGLQRDEQFF.

This clone was detected many times. Other DNA variants within this sample encode the same CDR3. This chain links TRBV7-3 with TRBJ2-1, with 9 bases matching TRBD2. This CDR3 region has 15 residues. V was clipped by 6 bases and J by 4 bases; unmatched bases: 7. Germline loops: CDR1 SGHTA, CDR2 FQGTGA. The CDR3 region has the DNA TGTGCCAGCAGTCTCGGGCTAGCGGGGTACAATGAGCAGTTCTTC. It translates to CASSLGLAGYNEQFF.

The rearrangement uses TRBV7-2 and TRBJ2-2, with 9 bases lining up with TRBD1. Germline V gene sequence: CDR1 SGHTA, CDR2 FQGNSA. The CDR3 totals 15 residues. Unmatched junction bases numbered 3, after V lost 0 bases and J lost 7 bases. CDR3 sequence reads: CASSLAQGAIGELFF. The CDR3 DNA reads as TGTGCCAGCAGCTTAGCACAGGGGGCGATCGGGGAGCTGTTTTTT.

The V call is TRBV5-1, the J call TRBJ1-1; no clear D gene. Per the germline V gene, CDR1 is SGHRS and CDR2 is YFSETQ. CDR3 length equals 12 residues. The V end lost 0 bases, the J end lost 2 bases, and 2 bases lay between the germline ends. In DNA, the CDR3 is TGCGCCAGCAGCTTGGCTAACACTGAAGCTTTCTTT. Its protein product is CASSLANTEAFF.

This clone came up once. The CDR3 nucleotides are TGTGCCAGCAGTCCGGGTGGGGCCACGGGCTATGGCTACACCTTC. The encoded protein is CASSPGGATGYGYTF. This sequence joins TRBV6-5 and TRBJ1-2; D is perhaps TRBD1 (5 bases). Germline V gene lookup returns CDR1 MNHEY and CDR2 SVGAGI. CDR3 length equals 15 residues. V gave up 5 bases and J gave up 4 bases, with 17 bases separating them.

This rearrangement joins TRBV9 to TRBJ1-2; D call uncertain. CDR3 length equals 15 residues. Between the trimmed V and J ends, which lost 0 bases and 6 bases, there was a span of 15 bases. Looked up from germline, CDR1 is SGDLS and CDR2 is YYNGEE. Written as DNA, the CDR3 is TGTGCCAGCAGCGTAGCCCCCCGGCAGGATCATGGCTACACCTTC. Amino acid sequence: CASSVAPRQDHGYTF.

In DNA, the CDR3 is TGCGCCAGCAGCGAGACAGGGGTTGGGGCCAACGTCCTGACTTTC. Its protein is CASSETGVGANVLTF. This chain connects TRBV5-1 to TRBJ2-6; 8 nucleotides match TRBD1. This CDR3 has 15 residues. J was trimmed by 3 bases and V by 4 bases; bases with no gene match: 3. Germline V gives CDR1 SGHRS, CDR2 YFSETQ.

V is TRBV6-5 and J is TRBJ1-6; 9 bases map to TRBD1. V lost 7 bases and J lost 4; bases outside the gene matches: 5. Germline lookup yields CDR1 MNHEY and CDR2 SVGAGI. The CDR3 spans 15 residues. The DNA for the CDR3 is TGTGCCAGCAAATCCGGGACAGGGTATAATTCACCCCTCCACTTT. Translated: CASKSGTGYNSPLHF.

This sequence joins TRBV28 and TRBJ1-1, with TRBD1 identical over 9 bases. From germline, CDR1 is MDHEN and CDR2 SYDVKM. This CDR3 is built from 13 residues. With V trimmed by 5 bases and J by 6 bases, 4 bases remained unmatched. The DNA of the CDR3 is TGTGCCAGCAGTCTCAGGACAGGGGCTGAAGCTTTCTTT. Translated, it gives CASSLRTGAEAFF.

The chain uses TRBV5-1 and TRBJ1-6; 8 nucleotides line up with TRBD1. Germline trimming cut 4 bases from V and 10 bases from J; bases unmatched to any gene: 4. CDR3 size: 13 residues. Germline CDR1 is SGHRS and CDR2 is YFSETQ. CDR3 nucleotides: TGCGCCAGCAGCCCCGGACAGGGCTCACCCCTCCACTTT. Encoded protein: CASSPGQGSPLHF.

The V and J genes are TRBV7-6 and TRBJ2-6; D ambiguous. This CDR3 region has 14 residues. Germline CDR1 SGHVS, CDR2 FNYEAQ. V lost 5 bases and J lost 1, with 6 bases in between. The CDR3 DNA reads TGTGCCAGCAGCCCCTCGTCTGGGGCCAACGTCCTGACTTTC. Its translation: CASSPSSGANVLTF.